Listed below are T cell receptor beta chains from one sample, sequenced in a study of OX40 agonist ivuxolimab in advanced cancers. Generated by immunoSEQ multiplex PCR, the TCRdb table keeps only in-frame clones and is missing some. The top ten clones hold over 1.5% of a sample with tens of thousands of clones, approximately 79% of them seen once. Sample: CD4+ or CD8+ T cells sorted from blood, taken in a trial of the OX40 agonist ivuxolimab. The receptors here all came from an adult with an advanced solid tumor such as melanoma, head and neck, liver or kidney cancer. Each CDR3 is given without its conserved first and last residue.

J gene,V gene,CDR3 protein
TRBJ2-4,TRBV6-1,ASNAWGGIQY
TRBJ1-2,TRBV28,ASSSQFGYT
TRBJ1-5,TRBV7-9,ASSLQTNQPQH
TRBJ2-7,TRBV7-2,ASSQGLNYEQY
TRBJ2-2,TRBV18,ASSPRRGGELF
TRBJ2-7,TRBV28,ASSLGSNYEQY
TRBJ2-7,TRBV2,ASTPGLSSYEQY
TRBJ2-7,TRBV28,ASRDSSSYEQY
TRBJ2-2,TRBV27,ASSNGQELSGELF
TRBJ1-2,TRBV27,ASSSGYGYT
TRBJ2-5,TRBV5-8,ASSLDGTRTQY
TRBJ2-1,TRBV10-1,ASSGTGDSNSYNEQF
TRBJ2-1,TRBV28,ASTPSDRLNEQF
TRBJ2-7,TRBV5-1,ASSLATGAYEQY
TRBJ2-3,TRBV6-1,ASSESPSGSTDTQY
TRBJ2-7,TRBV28,ASSLGQSKGQY
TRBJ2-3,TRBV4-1,ASSQRSGIATDTQY
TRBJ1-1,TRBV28,ASSLMGHQMDTEAF
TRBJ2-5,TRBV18,ASSPPGQGAETQY
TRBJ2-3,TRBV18,ASHLTTRNTDTQY
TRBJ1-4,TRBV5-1,ASSLVDLEEKLF
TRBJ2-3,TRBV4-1,ASSQVLYGLSTTDTQY
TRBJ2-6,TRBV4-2,ASSRGTGQSASGANVLT
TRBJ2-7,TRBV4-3,ASSQDRGLEQY
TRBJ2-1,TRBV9,ASSVAGFVDEQF
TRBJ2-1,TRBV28,ASSLASGDYNEQF
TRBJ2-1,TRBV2,ASMAVQGSYNEQF
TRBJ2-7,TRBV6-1,ASSSGTGGLYEQY
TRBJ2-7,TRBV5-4,ASSYLGYEQY
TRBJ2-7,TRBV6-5,ASARDYEQY
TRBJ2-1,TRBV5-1,ASSLTSGIYNEQF
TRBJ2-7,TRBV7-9,ASSRDRGYEQY
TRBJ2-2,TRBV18,ASSPGFSSTGELF
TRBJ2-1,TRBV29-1,SVDPSGNEQF
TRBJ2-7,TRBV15,ATSREVASYEQY
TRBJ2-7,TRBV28,ASSLQGFSYEQY
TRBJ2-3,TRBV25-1,ASSDQRGSTDTQY
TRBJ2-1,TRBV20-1,SARDPPVLV
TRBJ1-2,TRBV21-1,ASSKVRVRINYGYT
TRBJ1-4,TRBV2,ASSGKGKLF
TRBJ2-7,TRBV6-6,ASSLLGDSYEQY
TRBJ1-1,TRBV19,ASSKTGVKNTEAF
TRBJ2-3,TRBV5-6,ASRLAEPDTQY
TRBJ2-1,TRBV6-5,ASHGRGYNEQF
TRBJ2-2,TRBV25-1,ASRATRISDTGELF
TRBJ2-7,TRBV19,ASSPQGHGIYEQY
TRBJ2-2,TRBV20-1,SARGTGELF
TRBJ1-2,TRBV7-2,ASSNPDRKNYGYT
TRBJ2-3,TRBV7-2,ASSLYGGTQSDTQY
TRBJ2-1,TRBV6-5,ASTRQGQINEQF
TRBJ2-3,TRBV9,ASSIRGGTSTDTQY
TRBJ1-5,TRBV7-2,ASSLVGQLNQPQH
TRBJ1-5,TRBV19,ASSAPGQGYNQPQH
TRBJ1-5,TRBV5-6,ASSWGHGNQPQH